This T cell receptor beta chain was captured in a study of blood T cell repertoires in COVID-19. Study background: COVID-19 samples, acute and convalescent, were from the United States, Italy and Spain. Sample material is recorded as cDNA or gDNA derived from T cells, B-cell-depleted T cells, or PBMCs.

This CDR3 is 14 amino acids long. Germline CDR1 and CDR2: MDHEN and SYDVKM. Between the trimmed V and J ends, which lost 7 bases and 4 bases, there was a span of 14 bases. Original methodology: Reference gene primer amplification in the assay estimated nucleated cell counts. Assay: immunoSEQ multiplex PCR; the TCRdb copy retains only in-frame clones and omits some. V and J calls and clone size are as listed in that table; D and trimming were resolved from the DNA. Of 50,000 or so clones in the sample, around 86% were seen once. J is TRBJ1-5 and V is TRBV28, with D possibly TRBD1 on 6 matching bases. Material: peripheral blood. The sequence was collected from a human donor in a cohort sampled during active COVID-19. CDR3 sequence reads: CASKAGVPNQPQHF. The CDR3 region has the DNA TGTGCCAGCAAGGCAGGGGTACCTAATCAGCCCCAGCATTTT.